This record concerns one T cell receptor beta chain sequence. What it binds is unknown. Germline loops: CDR1 MGHRA, CDR2 YSYEKL. The CDR3 is 16 residues long. Trimming cost V 2 bases and J 0 bases, with 12 bases left between them. 5'RACE, which relied on constant-segment primers, yielded TCR alpha and TCR beta cDNA libraries carrying sample barcodes and UMIs. TCRdb re-called the 5' RACE reads through MiXCR, storing one row per CDR3 protein. This table has under 200,000 distinct CDR3 sequences, 25% to 40% appearing once. This record comes from a study of T-cell memory formation after mild COVID-19. Study conclusions and caveats: Confirmation of SARS-CoV-2 specificity was lacking for second-wave clones peaking day 37. Some clones that responded turned up in pre-infection memory, which suggests that cross-reactive memory joined in.

The chain links TRBV4-1 to TRBJ2-3; the D gene is possibly TRBD2 (5 bases). The sample consisted of PBMCs or a T cell subset sorted from them (not recorded which). The TCR was taken from an adult woman who had mild COVID-19 (a few samples of this study predate the infection). Cell type and time point are not known. The CDR3 loop reads CASSQFGGPSTDTQYF. For the CDR3, the DNA is TGCGCCAGCAGCCAATTTGGCGGGCCGAGCACAGATACGCAGTATTTT.